This T cell receptor (beta chain) was recorded in a study of T cell responses to AZD1222 COVID-19 vaccine. This CDR3 region has 14 residues. V was clipped by 5 bases and J by 2 bases, with 12 bases between them. Germline assignment: CDR1 MNHEY and CDR2 SVGEGT. TCRdb's table, derived via immunoSEQ multiplex PCR, lists solely in-frame clones and lacks some. This table has tens of thousands of clones, roughly 85% appearing once. The sequencing here drew on peripheral blood, taken 28 days after the second dose of the MenACWY control vaccine. V is TRBV6-2 or TRBV6-3 and J is TRBJ1-1; no definite D call. The receptor's source is an adult who received the MenACWY meningococcal vaccine as a control. CDR3 sequence (DNA): TGTGCCAGCAGTCAAAGCCGATCCAACACTGAAGCTTTCTTT. It encodes CASSQSRSNTEAFF.